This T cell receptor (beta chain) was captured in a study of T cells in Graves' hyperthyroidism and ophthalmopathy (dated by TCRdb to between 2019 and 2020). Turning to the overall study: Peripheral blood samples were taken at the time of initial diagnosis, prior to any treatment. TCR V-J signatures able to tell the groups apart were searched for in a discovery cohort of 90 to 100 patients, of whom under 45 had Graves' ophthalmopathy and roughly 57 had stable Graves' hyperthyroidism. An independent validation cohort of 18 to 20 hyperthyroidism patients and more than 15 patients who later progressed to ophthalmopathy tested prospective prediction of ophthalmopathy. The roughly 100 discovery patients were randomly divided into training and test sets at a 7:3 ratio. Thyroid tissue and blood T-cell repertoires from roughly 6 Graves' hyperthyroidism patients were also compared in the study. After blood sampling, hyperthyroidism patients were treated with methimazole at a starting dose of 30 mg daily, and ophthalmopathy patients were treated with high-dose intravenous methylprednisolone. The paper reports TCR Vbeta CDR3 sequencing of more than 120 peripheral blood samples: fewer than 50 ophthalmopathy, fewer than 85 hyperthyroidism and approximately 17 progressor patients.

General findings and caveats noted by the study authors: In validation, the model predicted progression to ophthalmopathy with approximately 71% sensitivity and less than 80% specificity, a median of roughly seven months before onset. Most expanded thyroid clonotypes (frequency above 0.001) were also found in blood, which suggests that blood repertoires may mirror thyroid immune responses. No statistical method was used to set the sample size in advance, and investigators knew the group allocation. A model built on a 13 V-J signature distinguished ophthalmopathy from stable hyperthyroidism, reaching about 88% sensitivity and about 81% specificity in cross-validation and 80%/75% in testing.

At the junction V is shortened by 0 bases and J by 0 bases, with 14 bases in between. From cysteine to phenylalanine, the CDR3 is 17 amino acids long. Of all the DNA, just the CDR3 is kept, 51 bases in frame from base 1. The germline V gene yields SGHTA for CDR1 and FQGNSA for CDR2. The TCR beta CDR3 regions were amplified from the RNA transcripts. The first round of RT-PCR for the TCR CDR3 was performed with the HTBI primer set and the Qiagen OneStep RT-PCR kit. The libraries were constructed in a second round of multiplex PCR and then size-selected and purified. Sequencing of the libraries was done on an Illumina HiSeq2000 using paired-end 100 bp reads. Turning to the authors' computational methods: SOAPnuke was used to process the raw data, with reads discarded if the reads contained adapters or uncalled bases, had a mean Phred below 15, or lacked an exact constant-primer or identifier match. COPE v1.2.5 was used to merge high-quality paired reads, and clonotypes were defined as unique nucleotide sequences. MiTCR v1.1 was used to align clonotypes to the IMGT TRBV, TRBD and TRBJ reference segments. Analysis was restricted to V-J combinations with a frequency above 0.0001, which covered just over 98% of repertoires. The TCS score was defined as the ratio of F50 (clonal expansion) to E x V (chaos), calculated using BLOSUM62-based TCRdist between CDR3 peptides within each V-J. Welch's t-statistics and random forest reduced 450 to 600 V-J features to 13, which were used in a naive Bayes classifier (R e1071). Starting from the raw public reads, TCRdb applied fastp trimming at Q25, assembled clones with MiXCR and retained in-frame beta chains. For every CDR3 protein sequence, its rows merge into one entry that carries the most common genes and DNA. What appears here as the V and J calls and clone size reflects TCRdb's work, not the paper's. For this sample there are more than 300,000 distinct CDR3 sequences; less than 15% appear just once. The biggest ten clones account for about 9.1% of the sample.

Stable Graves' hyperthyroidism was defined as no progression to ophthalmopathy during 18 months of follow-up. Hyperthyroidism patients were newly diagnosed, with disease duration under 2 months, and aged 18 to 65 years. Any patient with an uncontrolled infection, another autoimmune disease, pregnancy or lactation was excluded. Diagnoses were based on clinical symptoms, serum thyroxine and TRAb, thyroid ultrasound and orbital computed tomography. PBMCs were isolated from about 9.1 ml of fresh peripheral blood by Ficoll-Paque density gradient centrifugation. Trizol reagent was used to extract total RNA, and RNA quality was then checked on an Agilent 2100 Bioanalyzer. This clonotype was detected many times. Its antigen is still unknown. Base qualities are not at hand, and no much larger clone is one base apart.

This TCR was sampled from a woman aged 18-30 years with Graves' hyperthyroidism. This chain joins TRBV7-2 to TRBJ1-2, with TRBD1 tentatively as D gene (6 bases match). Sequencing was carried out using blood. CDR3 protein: CASSLAPIGTTNYGYTF. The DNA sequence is TGTGCCAGCAGCTTAGCCCCGATCGGGACAACTAACTATGGCTACACCTTC.